The 9 T cell receptor beta chains reported below all come from one sample, sequenced in a study of blood T cell repertoires in COVID-19. The repertoire was sequenced with immunoSEQ multiplex PCR; TCRdb's copy has only in-frame clones and lacks some. The repertoire holds tens of thousands of clones, with about 90% as singletons. The sequenced material came from peripheral blood. Receptors were obtained from a human donor in a cohort sampled during active COVID-19.

This clone appeared a few times. The CDR3 coding sequence is TGTGCCAGCAGCTTAGACGCGGCGGGGAACACTGAAGCTTTCTTT. This sequence encodes CASSLDAAGNTEAFF. The gene calls are TRBV7-9 and TRBJ1-1; D gene unclear. The V and J ends lost 1 base and 1 base respectively, with 10 bases between them. Germline values: CDR1 SEHNR, CDR2 FQNEAQ (reference sequence). There are 15 residues in the CDR3.

The V call is TRBV3-1 (or the pseudogene TRBV3-2), the J call TRBJ2-5; the match to TRBD2 covers 12 bases. The CDR3 runs 18 residues. V was clipped by 3 bases and J by 0 bases; unmatched bases: 8. CDR1 LGHDT and CDR2 YNNKEL come from the germline V gene (reference sequence). The CDR3 coding sequence is TGTGCCAGCAGCCAGGGTCGGTGGACTAGCGGGGACCAAGAGACCCAGTACTTC. As protein: CASSQGRWTSGDQETQYF.

The chain links TRBV2 to TRBJ2-3, with TRBD2 matching over 9 bases. Germline V gene data show CDR1 as SNHLY and CDR2 as FYNNEI. This CDR3 is built from 15 residues. After removal of 6 bases from V and 2 bases from J, the junction contained 6 bases not matched to a gene. The CDR3 spells CASSRSGGNTDTQYF. Here the CDR3 DNA reads TGTGCCAGCAGCCGTAGCGGGGGAAACACAGATACGCAGTATTTT.

The chain has TRBV7-2 and TRBJ2-1; 7 bases line up with TRBD2. Germline CDR1 is SGHTA and CDR2 is FQGNSA. The CDR3 has 15 amino acids. V trimming: 3 bases; J trimming: 0 bases; junction bases outside the gene matches: 2. This chain's CDR3 is CASSLSGVSYNEQFF. The CDR3 DNA reads as TGTGCCAGCAGCTTGAGCGGGGTCTCCTACAATGAGCAGTTCTTC.

The CDR3 here is CASRTLQGGYTF. CDR3 in DNA: TGTGCCAGCCGGACGCTTCAGGGCGGCTACACCTTC. V gene TRBV6-6 combines with J gene TRBJ1-2; possibly TRBD1 for D (5 bases). Per germline, CDR1 MNHNY and CDR2 SVGAGI (reference sequence). Trimming pared 8 bases from V and 8 bases from J, leaving 15 bases between. The CDR3 sequence is 12 residues long.

The chain carries TRBV10-2 and TRBJ2-7, with 11 bases identical to TRBD1. Trimming took 6 bases from V and 0 from J; bases not matched to a gene: 4. Germline values: CDR1 WSHSY, CDR2 SAAADI. CDR3 size: 15 residues. The CDR3 nucleotides are TGCGCCAGCAGGGAGGGACAGGGGGTCTCCTACGAGCAGTACTTC. Translating it yields CASREGQGVSYEQYF.

This sequence joins TRBV2 and TRBJ1-6; D is undetermined. V was clipped by 4 bases and J by 6 bases, with 10 bases between them. CDR1 is SNHLY and CDR2 is FYNNEI in the germline V gene. The CDR3 length is 14 residues. This CDR3 reads CASSVLETNSPLHF. The CDR3 DNA reads as TGTGCCAGCAGTGTTTTGGAGACTAATTCACCCCTCCACTTT.

CDR3 DNA sequence: TGCGCCAGCACCCCCCGAGGCGGGGTATTCTACGAGCAGTACTTC. Translating gives CASTPRGGVFYEQYF. The rearrangement joins TRBV5-1 to TRBJ2-7; tentative D call: TRBD2 (6 bases). V was cut by 6 bases and J by 3 bases, with 19 bases left in between. There are 15 residues in the CDR3. Germline CDR1 is SGHRS and CDR2 is YFSETQ. The entire variable domain, with the rest obtained from reference TRBV5-1 and TRBJ2-7, is as follows: KAGVTQTPRYLIKTRGQQVTLSCSPISGHRSVSWYQQTPGQGLQFLFEYFSETQRNKGNFPGRFSGRQFSNSRSEMNVSTLELGDSALYLCASTPRGGVFYEQYFGPGTRLTVT.

This clone was recorded only once. This sequence joins TRBV28 and TRBJ1-6, with TRBD1 as a possible D gene (6 bases). The germline V gene encodes CDR1 MDHEN and CDR2 SYDVKM. This CDR3 has 14 residues. Trimming pared 5 bases from V and 9 bases from J, leaving 14 bases between. The CDR3: CASSMDSWVSPLHF. DNA for the CDR3: TGTGCCAGCAGTATGGACAGCTGGGTTTCACCCCTCCACTTT.